What follows is one T cell receptor (beta chain) and its context. The antigen remains undetermined. The authors loaded roughly 200 ng DNA, roughly 33,000 T cell genomes, into sorted-subset replicate PCRs. TCRdb's table, derived via immunoSEQ multiplex PCR, lists solely in-frame clones and lacks some. The sample shows millions of clones, roughly 94% of them seen only once. The source of the sample is a study of shared clonotypes between healthy human individuals. Looking at the study overall: Participating donors consisted of two women and a few men aged 18 to 49. Plates per donor: three CD4 naive, three CD4 memory, two CD8 naive, one CD8 memory. Study-wide points: Around 4.9% of naive CD4 clonotypes were shared across a few donors.

Trimming took off 2 bases at V and 0 bases at J, with 12 bases between the two ends. CDR1 SGHTA and CDR2 FQGNSA come from the germline V gene. The CDR3 spans 16 residues. The sample was naive CD4+ T cells sorted from blood. Sample subset: CD45RA+ positively selected. This clonotype was sampled from a man in his late teens or twenties in good health. This chain joins TRBV7-2 and TRBJ2-3, with D uncertain. The CDR3 DNA reads TGTGCCAGCAGCTTAATAGGCTTGTCTAGCACAGATACGCAGTATTTT. Translation gives CASSLIGLSSTDTQYF. The full variable domain, its missing parts supplied by reference TRBV7-2 and TRBJ2-3, is GAGVSQSPSNKVTEKGKDVELRCDPISGHTALYWYRQSLGQGLEFLIYFQGNSAPDKSGLPSDRFSAERTGGSVSTLTIQRTQQEDSAVYLCASSLIGLSSTDTQYFGPGTRLTVL.